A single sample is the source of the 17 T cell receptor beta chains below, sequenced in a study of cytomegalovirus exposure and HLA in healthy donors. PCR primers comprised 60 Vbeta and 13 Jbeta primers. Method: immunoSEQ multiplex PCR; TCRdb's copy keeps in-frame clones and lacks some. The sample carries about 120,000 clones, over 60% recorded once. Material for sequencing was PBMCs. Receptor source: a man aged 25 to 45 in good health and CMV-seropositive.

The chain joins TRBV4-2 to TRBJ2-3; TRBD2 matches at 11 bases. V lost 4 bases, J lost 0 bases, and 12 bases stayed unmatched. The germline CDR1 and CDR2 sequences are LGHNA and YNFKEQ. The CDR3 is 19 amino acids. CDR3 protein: CASSPSGSGGGTSTDTQYF. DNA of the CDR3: TGTGCCAGCAGCCCTTCGGGTAGCGGGGGGGGGACTAGCACAGATACGCAGTATTTT.

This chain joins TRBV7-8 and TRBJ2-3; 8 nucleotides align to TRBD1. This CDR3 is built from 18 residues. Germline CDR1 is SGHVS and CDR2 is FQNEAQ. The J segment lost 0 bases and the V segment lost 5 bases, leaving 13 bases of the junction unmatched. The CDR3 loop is CASSHRGTDYSSTDTQYF. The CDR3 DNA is TGTGCCAGCAGCCACAGGGGGACAGATTATTCTAGCACAGATACGCAGTATTTT.

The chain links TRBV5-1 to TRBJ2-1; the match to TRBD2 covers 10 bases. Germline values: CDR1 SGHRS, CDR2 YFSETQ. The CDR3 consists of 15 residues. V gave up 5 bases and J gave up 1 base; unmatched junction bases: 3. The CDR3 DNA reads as TGCGCCAGCAGTCTAGCGGGGGAGTCCTACAATGAGCAGTTCTTC. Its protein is CASSLAGESYNEQFF.

The CDR3 region has the DNA TGTGCCAGCAGCGGCCAGGGTGCGGACTATGGCTACACCTTC. Protein: CASSGQGADYGYTF. This chain links TRBV7-9 with TRBJ1-2, with a possible D match to TRBD1 (5 bases). CDR3 length: 14 residues. CDR1 SEHNR and CDR2 FQNEAQ come from the germline V gene (reference sequence). V was cut by 5 bases and J by 3 bases, with 13 bases left in between.

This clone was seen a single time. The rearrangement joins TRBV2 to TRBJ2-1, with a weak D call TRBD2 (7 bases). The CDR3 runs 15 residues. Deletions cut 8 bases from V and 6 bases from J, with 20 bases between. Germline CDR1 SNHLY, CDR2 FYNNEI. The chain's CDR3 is CASVGEGGGLNEQFF. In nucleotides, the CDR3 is TGTGCCAGCGTGGGGGAGGGGGGGGGCCTCAATGAGCAGTTCTTC.

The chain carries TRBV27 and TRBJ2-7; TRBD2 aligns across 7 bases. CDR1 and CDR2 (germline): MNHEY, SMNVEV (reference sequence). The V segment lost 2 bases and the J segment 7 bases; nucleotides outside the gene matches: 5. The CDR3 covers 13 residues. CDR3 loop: CASSLGQAGEQYF. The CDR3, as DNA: TGTGCCAGCAGTTTAGGACAAGCGGGGGAGCAGTACTTC.

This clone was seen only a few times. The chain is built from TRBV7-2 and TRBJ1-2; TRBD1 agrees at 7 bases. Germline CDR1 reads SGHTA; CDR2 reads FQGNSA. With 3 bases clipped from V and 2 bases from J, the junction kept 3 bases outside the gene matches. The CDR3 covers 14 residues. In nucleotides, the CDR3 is TGTGCCAGCAGCTTGGGACAGAACAACTATGGCTACACCTTC. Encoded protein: CASSLGQNNYGYTF. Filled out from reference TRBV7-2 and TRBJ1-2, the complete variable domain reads GAGVSQSPSNKVTEKGKDVELRCDPISGHTALYWYRQSLGQGLEFLIYFQGNSAPDKSGLPSDRFSAERTGGSVSTLTIQRTQQEDSAVYLCASSLGQNNYGYTFGSGTRLTVV.

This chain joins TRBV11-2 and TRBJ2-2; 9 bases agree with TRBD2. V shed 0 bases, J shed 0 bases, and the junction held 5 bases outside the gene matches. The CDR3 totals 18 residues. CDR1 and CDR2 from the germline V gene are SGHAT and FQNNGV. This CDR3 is CASSLEAGGTSNTGELFF. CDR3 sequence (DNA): TGTGCCAGCAGCTTAGAAGCGGGGGGTACCTCGAACACCGGGGAGCTGTTTTTT.

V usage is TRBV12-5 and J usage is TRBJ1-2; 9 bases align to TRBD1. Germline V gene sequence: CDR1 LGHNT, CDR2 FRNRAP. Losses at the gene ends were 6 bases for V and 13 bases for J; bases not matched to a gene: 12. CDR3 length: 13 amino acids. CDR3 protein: CASGPAPGQGVTF. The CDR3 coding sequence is TGTGCTAGTGGACCCGCACCGGGACAGGGTGTCACCTTC.

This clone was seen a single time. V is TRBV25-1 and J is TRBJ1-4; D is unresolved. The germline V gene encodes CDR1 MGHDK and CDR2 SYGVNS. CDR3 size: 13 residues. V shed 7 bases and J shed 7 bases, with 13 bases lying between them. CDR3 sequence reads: CASNRGVGEKLFF. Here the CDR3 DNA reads TGTGCCAGCAACCGGGGAGTAGGTGAAAAACTGTTTTTT. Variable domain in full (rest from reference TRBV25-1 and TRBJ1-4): EADIYQTPRYLVIGTGKKITLECSQTMGHDKMYWYQQDPGMELHLIHYSYGVNSTEKGDLSSESTVSRIRTEHFPLTLESARPSHTSQYLCASNRGVGEKLFFGSGTQLSVL.

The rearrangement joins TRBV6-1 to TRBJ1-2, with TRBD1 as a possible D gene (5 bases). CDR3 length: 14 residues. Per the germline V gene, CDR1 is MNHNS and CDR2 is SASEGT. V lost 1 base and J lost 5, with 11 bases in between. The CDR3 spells CASSEDRRGYGYTF. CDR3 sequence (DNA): TGTGCCAGCAGTGAAGACAGGAGGGGATATGGCTACACCTTC.

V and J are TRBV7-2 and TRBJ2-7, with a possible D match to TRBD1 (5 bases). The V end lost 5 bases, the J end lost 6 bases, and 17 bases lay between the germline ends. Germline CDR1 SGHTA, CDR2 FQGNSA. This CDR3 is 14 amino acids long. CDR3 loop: CASSPYKGLSEQYF. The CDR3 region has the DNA TGTGCCAGCAGCCCCTACAAGGGGCTAAGCGAGCAGTACTTC.

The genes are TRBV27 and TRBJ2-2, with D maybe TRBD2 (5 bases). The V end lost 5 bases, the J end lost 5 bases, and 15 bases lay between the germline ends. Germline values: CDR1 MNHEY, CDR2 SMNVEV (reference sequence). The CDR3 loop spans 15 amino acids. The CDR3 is CASSVGELQTGELFF. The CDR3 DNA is TGTGCCAGCAGTGTCGGGGAACTACAGACCGGGGAGCTGTTTTTT.

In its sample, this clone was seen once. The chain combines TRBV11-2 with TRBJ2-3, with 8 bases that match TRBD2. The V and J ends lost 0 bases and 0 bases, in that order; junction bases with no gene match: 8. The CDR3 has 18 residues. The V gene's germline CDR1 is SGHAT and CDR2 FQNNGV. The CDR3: CASSLEQGLGTSTDTQYF. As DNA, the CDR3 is TGTGCCAGCAGCTTAGAACAGGGACTAGGAACTAGCACAGATACGCAGTATTTT.

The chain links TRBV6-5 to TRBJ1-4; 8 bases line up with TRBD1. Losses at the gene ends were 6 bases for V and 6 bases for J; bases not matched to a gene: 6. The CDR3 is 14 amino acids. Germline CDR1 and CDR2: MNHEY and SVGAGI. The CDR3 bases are TGTGCCAGCAGCTCAGGGGGCTTGTATGAAAAACTGTTTTTT. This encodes CASSSGGLYEKLFF.

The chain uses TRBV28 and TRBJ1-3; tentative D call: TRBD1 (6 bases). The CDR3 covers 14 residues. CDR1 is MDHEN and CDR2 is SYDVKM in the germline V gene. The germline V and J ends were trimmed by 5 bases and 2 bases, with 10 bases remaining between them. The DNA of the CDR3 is TGTGCCAGCAGTGCACAGGGAGCTGGAAACACCATATATTTT. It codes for CASSAQGAGNTIYF.

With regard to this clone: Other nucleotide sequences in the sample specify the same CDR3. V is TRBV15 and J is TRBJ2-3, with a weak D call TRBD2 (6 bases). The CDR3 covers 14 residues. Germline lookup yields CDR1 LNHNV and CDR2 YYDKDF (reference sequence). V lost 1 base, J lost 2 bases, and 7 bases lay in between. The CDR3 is CATSRGGDTDTQYF. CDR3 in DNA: TGTGCCACCAGCAGAGGGGGGGACACAGATACGCAGTATTTT. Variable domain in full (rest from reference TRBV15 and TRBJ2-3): DAMVIQNPRYQVTQFGKPVTLSCSQTLNHNVMYWYQQKSSQAPKLLFHYYDKDFNNEADTPDNFQSRRPNTSFCFLDIRSPGLGDTAMYLCATSRGGDTDTQYFGPGTRLTVL.